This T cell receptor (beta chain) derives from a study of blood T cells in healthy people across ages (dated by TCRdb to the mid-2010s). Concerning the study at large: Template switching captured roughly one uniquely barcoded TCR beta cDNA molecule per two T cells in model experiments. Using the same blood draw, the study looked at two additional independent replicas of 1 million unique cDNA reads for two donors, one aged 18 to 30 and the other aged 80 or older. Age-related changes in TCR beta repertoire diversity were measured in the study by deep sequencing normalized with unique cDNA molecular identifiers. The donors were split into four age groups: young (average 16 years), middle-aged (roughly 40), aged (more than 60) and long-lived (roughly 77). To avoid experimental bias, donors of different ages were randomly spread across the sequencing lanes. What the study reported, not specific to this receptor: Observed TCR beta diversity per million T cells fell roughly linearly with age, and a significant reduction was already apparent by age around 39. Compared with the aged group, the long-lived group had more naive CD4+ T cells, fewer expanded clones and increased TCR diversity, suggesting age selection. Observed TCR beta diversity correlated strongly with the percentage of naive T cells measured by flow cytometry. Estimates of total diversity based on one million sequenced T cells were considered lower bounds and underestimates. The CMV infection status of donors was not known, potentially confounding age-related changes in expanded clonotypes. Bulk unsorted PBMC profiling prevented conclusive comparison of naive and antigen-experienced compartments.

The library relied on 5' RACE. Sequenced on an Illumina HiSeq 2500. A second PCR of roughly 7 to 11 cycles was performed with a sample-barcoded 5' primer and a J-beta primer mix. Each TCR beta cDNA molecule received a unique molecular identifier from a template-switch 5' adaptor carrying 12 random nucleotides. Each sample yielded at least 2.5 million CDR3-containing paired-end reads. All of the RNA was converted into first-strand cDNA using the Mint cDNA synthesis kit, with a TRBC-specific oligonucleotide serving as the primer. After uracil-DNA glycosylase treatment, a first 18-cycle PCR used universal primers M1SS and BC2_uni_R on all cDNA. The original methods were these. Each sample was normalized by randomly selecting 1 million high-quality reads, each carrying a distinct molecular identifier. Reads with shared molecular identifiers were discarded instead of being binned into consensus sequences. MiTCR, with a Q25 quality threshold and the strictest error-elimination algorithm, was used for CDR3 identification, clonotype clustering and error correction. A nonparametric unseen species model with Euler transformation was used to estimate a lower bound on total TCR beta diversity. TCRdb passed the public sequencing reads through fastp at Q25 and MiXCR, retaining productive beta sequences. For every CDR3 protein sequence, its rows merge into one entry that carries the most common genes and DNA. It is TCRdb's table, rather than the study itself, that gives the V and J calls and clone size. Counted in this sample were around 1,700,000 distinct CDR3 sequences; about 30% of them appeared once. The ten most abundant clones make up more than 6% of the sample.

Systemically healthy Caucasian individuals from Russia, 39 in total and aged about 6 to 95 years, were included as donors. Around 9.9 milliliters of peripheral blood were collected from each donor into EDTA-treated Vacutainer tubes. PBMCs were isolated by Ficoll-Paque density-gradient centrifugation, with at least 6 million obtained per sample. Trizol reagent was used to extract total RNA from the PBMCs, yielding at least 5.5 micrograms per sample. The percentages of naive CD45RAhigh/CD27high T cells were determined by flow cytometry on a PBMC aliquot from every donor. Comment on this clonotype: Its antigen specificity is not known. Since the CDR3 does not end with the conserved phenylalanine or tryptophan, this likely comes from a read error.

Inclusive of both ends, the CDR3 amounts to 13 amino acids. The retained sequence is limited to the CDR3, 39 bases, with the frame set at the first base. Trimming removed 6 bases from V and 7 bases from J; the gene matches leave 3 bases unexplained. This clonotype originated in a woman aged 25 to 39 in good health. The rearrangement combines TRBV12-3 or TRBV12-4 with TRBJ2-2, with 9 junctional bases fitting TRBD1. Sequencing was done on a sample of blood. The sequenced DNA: TGTGCCAGCAGCGGGACAGGGCACGGGGAGCTGTTTTTG. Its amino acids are CASSGTGHGELFL.